The entry that follows covers one T cell receptor (beta chain) sequence. The target antigen is unknown. The same CDR3 can be traced to other DNA sequences in this sample. These data come from a study of OX40 agonist ivuxolimab in advanced cancers. Study-level findings and limits: Among the nonresponders, some also had low normalized T-cell clonal expansion. More expanded clones were seen, on average, in CD8+ T cells than in CD4+.

TCRdb keeps only in-frame clones here, not all; method: immunoSEQ multiplex PCR. Of about 59,000 clones listed, under 90% were seen once; the top ten hold approximately 2%. The CDR3 is 13 residues long. Trimming took 2 bases from V and 0 from J, leaving 4 bases between them. Germline assignment: CDR1 SGDLS and CDR2 YYNGEE. The material was CD4+ or CD8+ T cells sorted from blood, obtained in a trial of the OX40 agonist ivuxolimab. The receptor was derived from an adult with an advanced solid tumor such as melanoma, head and neck, liver or kidney cancer. The genes are TRBV9 and TRBJ2-3, with D hard to call. CDR3 bases: TGTGCCAGCAGCGTCACTAGCACAGATACGCAGTATTTT. It is translated as CASSVTSTDTQYF.